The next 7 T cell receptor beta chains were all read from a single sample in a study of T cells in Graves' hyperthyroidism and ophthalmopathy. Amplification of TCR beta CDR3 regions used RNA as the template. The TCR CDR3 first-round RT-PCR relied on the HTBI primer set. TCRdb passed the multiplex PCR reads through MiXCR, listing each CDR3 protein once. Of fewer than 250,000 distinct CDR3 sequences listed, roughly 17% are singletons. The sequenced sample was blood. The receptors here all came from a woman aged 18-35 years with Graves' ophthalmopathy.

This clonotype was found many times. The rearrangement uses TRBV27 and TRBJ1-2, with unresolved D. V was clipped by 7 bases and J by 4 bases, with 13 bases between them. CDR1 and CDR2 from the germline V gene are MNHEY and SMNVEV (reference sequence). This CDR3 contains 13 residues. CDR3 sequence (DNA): TGTGCCAGCACCCCGTCGGGCAGCTATGGCTACACCTTC. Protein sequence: CASTPSGSYGYTF.

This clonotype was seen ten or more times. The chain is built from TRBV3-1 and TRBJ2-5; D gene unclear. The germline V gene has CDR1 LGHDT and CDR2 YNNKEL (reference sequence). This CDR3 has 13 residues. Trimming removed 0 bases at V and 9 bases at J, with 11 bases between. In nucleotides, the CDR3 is TGTGCCAGCAGCCAAGATCAGTTCCGGGCCCAGTACTTC. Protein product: CASSQDQFRAQYF.

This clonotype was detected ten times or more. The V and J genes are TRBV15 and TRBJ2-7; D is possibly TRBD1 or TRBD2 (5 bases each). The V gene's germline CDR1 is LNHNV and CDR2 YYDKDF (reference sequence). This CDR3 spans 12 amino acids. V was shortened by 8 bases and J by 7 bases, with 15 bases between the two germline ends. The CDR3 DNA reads TGTGCCACCGGGTCGAGGGCAGGGGAGCAGTACTTC. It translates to CATGSRAGEQYF.

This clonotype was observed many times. CDR3 sequence (DNA): TGTGCCAGCAGTTTTGTGACAGTTCCCAATCCTAACTATGGCTACACCTTC. Protein sequence: CASSFVTVPNPNYGYTF. The chain has TRBV12-3 or TRBV12-4 and TRBJ1-2; TRBD1 might be the D (5 bases). The CDR3 length is 17 residues. Trimming cost V 3 bases and J 0 bases, with 17 bases left between them.

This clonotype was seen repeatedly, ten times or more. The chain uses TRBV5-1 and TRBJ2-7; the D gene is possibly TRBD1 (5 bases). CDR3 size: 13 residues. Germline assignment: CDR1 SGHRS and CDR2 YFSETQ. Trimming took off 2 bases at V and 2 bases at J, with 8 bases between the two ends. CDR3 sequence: CASSLSRAYEQYF. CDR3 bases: TGCGCCAGCAGCTTAAGCAGGGCCTACGAGCAGTACTTC. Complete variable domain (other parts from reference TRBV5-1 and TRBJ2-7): KAGVTQTPRYLIKTRGQQVTLSCSPISGHRSVSWYQQTPGQGLQFLFEYFSETQRNKGNFPGRFSGRQFSNSRSEMNVSTLELGDSALYLCASSLSRAYEQYFGPGTRLTVT.

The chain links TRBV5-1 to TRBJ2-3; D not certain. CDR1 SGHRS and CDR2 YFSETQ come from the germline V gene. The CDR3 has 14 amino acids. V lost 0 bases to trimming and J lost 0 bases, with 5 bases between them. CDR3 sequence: CASSLATSTDTQYF. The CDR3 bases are TGCGCCAGCAGCTTGGCCACTAGCACAGATACGCAGTATTTT.

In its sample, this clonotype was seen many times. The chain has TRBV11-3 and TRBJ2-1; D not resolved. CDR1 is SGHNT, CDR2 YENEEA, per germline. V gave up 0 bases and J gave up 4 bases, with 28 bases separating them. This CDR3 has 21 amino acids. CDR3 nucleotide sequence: TGTGCCAGCAGCTTAGAGCCCCGACTTGGCGTAAAGTCGGACCCATACAATGAGCAGTTCTTC. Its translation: CASSLEPRLGVKSDPYNEQFF. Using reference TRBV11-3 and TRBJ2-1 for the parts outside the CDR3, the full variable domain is EAGVVQSPRYKIIEKKQPVAFWCNPISGHNTLYWYLQNLGQGPELLIRYENEEAVDDSQLPKDRFSAERLKGVDSTLKIQPAELGDSAVYLCASSLEPRLGVKSDPYNEQFFGPGTRLTVL.